The clone carrying this T cell receptor (beta chain) was counted a single time. These data originate in a study of blood T cell repertoires in COVID-19. This table comes from immunoSEQ multiplex PCR, and its TCRdb copy is limited to in-frame clones, with some not included. The data hold approximately 150,000 clones, with approximately 80% observed a single time. The origin of this receptor is a human donor in a cohort sampled during active COVID-19. Sequenced: peripheral blood.

In nucleotides, the CDR3 is TGTGCCAGCCTGGACACTGGGGCTTTCTTT. This translates into CASLDTGAFF. This chain uses TRBV2 with TRBJ1-1, with D possibly being TRBD1 (5 bases). Trimming left V 8 bases short and J 11 bases short, with 12 bases between. This CDR3 region has 10 residues. Germline V lookup: CDR1 SNHLY, CDR2 FYNNEI.